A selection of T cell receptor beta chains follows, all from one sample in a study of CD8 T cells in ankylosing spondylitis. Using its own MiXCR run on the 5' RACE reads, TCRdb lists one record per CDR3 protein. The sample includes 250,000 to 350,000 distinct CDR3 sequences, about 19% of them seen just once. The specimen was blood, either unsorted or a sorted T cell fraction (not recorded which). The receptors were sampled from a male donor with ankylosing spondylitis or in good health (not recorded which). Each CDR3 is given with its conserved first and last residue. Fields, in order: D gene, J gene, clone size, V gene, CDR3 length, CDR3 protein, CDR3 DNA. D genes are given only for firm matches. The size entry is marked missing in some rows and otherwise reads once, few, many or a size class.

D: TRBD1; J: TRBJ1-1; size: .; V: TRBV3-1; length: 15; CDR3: CASSQGTGGNTEAFF; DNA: TGTGCCAGCAGCCAAGGGACAGGGGGGAACACTGAAGCTTTCTTT
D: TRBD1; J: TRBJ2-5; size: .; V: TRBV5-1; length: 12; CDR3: CASSADRGTQYF; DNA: TGCGCCAGCAGCGCGGACAGGGGAACCCAGTACTTC
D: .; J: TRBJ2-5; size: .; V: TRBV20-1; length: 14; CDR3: CSARVVGAAETQYF; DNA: TGCAGTGCTAGAGTTGTGGGGGCGGCGGAGACCCAGTACTTC
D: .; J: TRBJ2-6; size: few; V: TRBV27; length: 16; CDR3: CASCGQIFSGANVLTF; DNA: TGTGCCAGCTGCGGACAGATCTTCTCTGGGGCCAACGTCCTGACTTTC
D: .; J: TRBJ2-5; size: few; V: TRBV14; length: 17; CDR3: CASSLSGGRGAQETQYF; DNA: TGTGCCAGCAGCCTAAGCGGTGGCAGGGGGGCACAAGAGACCCAGTACTTC
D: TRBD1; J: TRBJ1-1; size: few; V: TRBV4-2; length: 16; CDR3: CASSQDGGQGNTEAFF; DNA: TGTGCCAGCAGCCAAGATGGCGGACAGGGGAACACTGAAGCTTTCTTT
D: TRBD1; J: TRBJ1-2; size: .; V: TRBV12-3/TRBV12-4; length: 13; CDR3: CASTTIQGAGYTF; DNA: TGTGCCAGCACCACGATCCAGGGGGCTGGCTACACCTTC
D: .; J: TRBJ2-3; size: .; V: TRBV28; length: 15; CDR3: CASSGADSWSDTQYF; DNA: TGTGCCAGCAGTGGGGCGGACAGTTGGTCAGATACGCAGTATTTT
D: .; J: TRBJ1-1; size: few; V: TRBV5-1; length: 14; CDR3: CASSLGGWDTEAFF; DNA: TGCGCCAGCAGCTTGGGGGGTTGGGACACTGAAGCTTTCTTT
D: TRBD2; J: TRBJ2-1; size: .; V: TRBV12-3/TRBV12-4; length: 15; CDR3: CASSLKVLGGGPSFF; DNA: TGTGCCAGCAGTTTAAAGGTCCTGGGCGGGGGGCCCTCGTTCTTC
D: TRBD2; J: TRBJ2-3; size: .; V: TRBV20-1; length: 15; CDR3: CSAPLAGDLSDTQYF; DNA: TGCAGTGCTCCGCTAGCGGGAGATTTGTCAGATACGCAGTATTTT
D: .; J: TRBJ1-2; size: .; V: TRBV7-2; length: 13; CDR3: CASSLAWGNGYTF; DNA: TGTGCCAGCAGCTTAGCATGGGGGAATGGCTACACCTTC
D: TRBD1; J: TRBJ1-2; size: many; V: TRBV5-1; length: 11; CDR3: CASSSGQDYTF; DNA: TGCGCCAGCAGCTCCGGACAGGACTACACCTTC
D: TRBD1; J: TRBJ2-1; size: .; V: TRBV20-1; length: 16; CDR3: CSARVGTGVSYNEQFF; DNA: TGCAGTGCTAGAGTTGGGACAGGGGTGTCCTACAATGAGCAGTTCTTC
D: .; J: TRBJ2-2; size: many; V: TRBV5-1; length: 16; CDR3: CASSPGEMARTGELFF; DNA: TGCGCCAGCAGCCCCGGAGAAATGGCGCGCACCGGGGAGCTGTTTTTT
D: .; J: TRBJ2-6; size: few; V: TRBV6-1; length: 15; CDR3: CASAPGSSGANVLTF; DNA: TGTGCCAGCGCTCCCGGGAGCTCTGGGGCCAACGTCCTGACTTTC